These T cell receptor beta chains were read from a single sample in a study of T cells in Graves' hyperthyroidism and ophthalmopathy. MiXCR, run by TCRdb on the multiplex PCR reads, gives a single entry per CDR3 protein. The sample lists roughly 250,000 distinct CDR3 sequences; roughly 17% were seen once. Sequencing was done on a sample of blood. Receptors originate from a young woman with Graves' ophthalmopathy. CDR3s include the opening cysteine and the closing phenylalanine or tryptophan. A D gene is named only where the DNA matches it firmly. Rows may omit the clone size; those that give it use once, few, many or a size class.

NA,TRBV5-1,TRBD1,TRBJ2-5,TGCGCCAGCAGCACCAACCCGGGACAGGAGACCCAGTACTTC,CASSTNPGQETQYF
many,TRBV7-6,TRBD1,TRBJ2-1,TGTGCCAGCAGCCCAACCCTACAGGGGCTCTCCTACAATGAGCAGTTCTTC,CASSPTLQGLSYNEQFF
many,TRBV7-9,NA,TRBJ2-5,TGTGCCAGCAGCTTATATCCTGAGGCGGGAAGTAGCCAAGAGACCCAGTACTTC,CASSLYPEAGSSQETQYF
many,TRBV11-2,NA,TRBJ1-2,TGTGCCAGCAGCCCCGACAGGAACTATGGCTACACCTTC,CASSPDRNYGYTF
NA,TRBV27,TRBD1,TRBJ1-5,TGTGCCAGCAGTTTAAAAGTGACAGGGGGAAGTCGGCAGCCCCAGCATTTT,CASSLKVTGGSRQPQHF
many,TRBV3-1,TRBD1,TRBJ1-3,TGTGCCAGCAGCTTAGGATCCGGGACAGGGTCCTCTGGAAACACCATATATTTT,CASSLGSGTGSSGNTIYF
NA,TRBV4-3,NA,TRBJ2-2,TGCGCCAGCAGCGCACCCGCCGGGACTGTGAACACCGGGGAGCTGTTTTTT,CASSAPAGTVNTGELFF
many,TRBV20-1,NA,TRBJ2-5,TGCAGTGCTCCTAGAAAACTCGGAGAGACCCAGTACTTC,CSAPRKLGETQYF
NA,TRBV29-1,NA,TRBJ1-2,TGCAGCGTTGATTTAAGGGGGACTGGCTATGGCTACACCTTC,CSVDLRGTGYGYTF
many,TRBV6-1,NA,TRBJ1-5,TGTGCCAGCAGTCGGGACGGATATAGCAATCAGCCCCAGCATTTT,CASSRDGYSNQPQHF
many,TRBV5-1,TRBD2,TRBJ2-3,TGCGCCAGCAGCTTGGCGCGGGGAGGGATAGATACGCAGTATTTT,CASSLARGGIDTQYF
many,TRBV18,TRBD1,TRBJ1-2,TGTGCCAGCTCACCTCCGGGACAGGCTAACTATGGCTACACCTTC,CASSPPGQANYGYTF
many,TRBV19,NA,TRBJ2-7,TGTGCCAGTAGTGTCGGACTTCCCTACGAGCAGTACTTC,CASSVGLPYEQYF
many,TRBV5-1,NA,TRBJ2-3,TGCGCCAGCAGCTTGATTGTGGGGGAAACAGATACGCAGTATTTT,CASSLIVGETDTQYF
many,TRBV11-3,TRBD2,TRBJ2-5,TGTGCCAGCAGCTACACACTAGCGGTCAAGGAGACCCAGTACTTC,CASSYTLAVKETQYF
many,TRBV20-1,TRBD2,TRBJ2-7,TGCAGTGCTACGGGACTAGCGCGATCCTACGAGCAGTACTTC,CSATGLARSYEQYF
many,TRBV29-1,TRBD2,TRBJ2-1,TGCAGCGTTGAAGCCCTTTCCGCGCTTAGCGGGTTTCGGTATGAGCAGTTCTTC,CSVEALSALSGFRYEQFF
many,TRBV5-1,NA,TRBJ2-5,TGCGCCAGCAGCTTGTTCGGGGTACAAGAGACCCAGTACTTC,CASSLFGVQETQYF
many,TRBV6-1,NA,TRBJ1-2,TGTGCCAGCAGCAACCGACACCGGAATTATGGCTACACCTTC,CASSNRHRNYGYTF
many,TRBV6-2/TRBV6-3,TRBD1,TRBJ1-2,TGTGCCAGCAGTTACTCGATTCCCGGACAGGGCTTTACTGTTCCTGGCTACACCTTC,CASSYSIPGQGFTVPGYTF
many,TRBV7-2,TRBD2,TRBJ2-1,TGTGCCAGCAGTACTAGCGGGAGATCCTACAATGAGCAGTTCTTC,CASSTSGRSYNEQFF
NA,TRBV28,TRBD2,TRBJ2-3,TGCGCCAGCAGTCATCCTTCGGGACTAGCGGGAGATTATACGCAGTATTTT,CASSHPSGLAGDYTQYF
many,TRBV4-2,NA,TRBJ2-5,TGTGCCAGCAGCCAAGACCATAGGCCGCTAGCCGAAGAGACCCAGTACTTC,CASSQDHRPLAEETQYF
many,TRBV7-2,TRBD2,TRBJ2-3,TGTGCCAGCAGCTTGTTTAGCGGGGGGGCCAGAGCTGATACGCAGTATTTT,CASSLFSGGARADTQYF
NA,TRBV7-3,TRBD2,TRBJ2-3,TGTGCCAGCAGCTCTACGACTAGCGGGGGCTCGCAGTATTTT,CASSSTTSGGSQYF
many,TRBV6-1,TRBD1,TRBJ1-4,TGTGCCAGCAGCCAAATACAGGGGGCGAATGAAAAACTGTTTTTT,CASSQIQGANEKLFF
many,TRBV5-8,TRBD2,TRBJ2-1,TGTGCCAGCAGCCCGTGGGGGACTAGCTCGGGCAATGAGCAGTTCTTC,CASSPWGTSSGNEQFF
NA,TRBV5-1,TRBD2,TRBJ2-7,TGTGCCAGCAGCGAGGGGACTAGCGCGACCGACTACGAGCAGTACTTC,CASSEGTSATDYEQYF
many,TRBV6-1,NA,TRBJ1-1,TGTGCCAGCAGTTACGGACGAGCCATGAACACTGAAGCTTTCTTT,CASSYGRAMNTEAFF
many,TRBV6-1,NA,TRBJ2-1,TGTGCCAGCATTCGGCCCGACAGCTATTCCTACAATGAGCAGTTCTTC,CASIRPDSYSYNEQFF
many,TRBV12-3/TRBV12-4,NA,TRBJ1-1,TGTGCCAGCAGTTTAGTTTCTACTGAAGCTTTCTTT,CASSLVSTEAFF
many,TRBV11-2,TRBD2,TRBJ2-1,TGTGCCAGCAGCTTACTAGCGGGGGGGTCCTACAATGAGCAGTTCTTC,CASSLLAGGSYNEQFF
NA,TRBV7-9,TRBD1,TRBJ2-5,TGTGCCAGCAGCCGCCCGACAGGGGTAGGGGAGACCCAGTACTTC,CASSRPTGVGETQYF
NA,TRBV27,NA,TRBJ2-2,TGTGCCAGCAGTTTCTCTCCGAACACCGGGGAGCTGTTTTTT,CASSFSPNTGELFF
NA,TRBV4-1,NA,TRBJ2-7,TGCGCCAGCAGCCAGACAGACAGGCGCTCCTACGAGCAGTACTTC,CASSQTDRRSYEQYF
many,TRBV27,NA,TRBJ2-4,TGTGCCAGCAGTGCCGGGACAGCCAAAAACATTCAGTACTTC,CASSAGTAKNIQYF
many,TRBV7-2,NA,TRBJ1-3,TGTGCCAGCAGCTTACTACCAGGGTCGGGAAACACCATATATTTT,CASSLLPGSGNTIYF
many,TRBV20-1,TRBD2,TRBJ2-1,TGCAGTGCTTCAATGGCGGGGGATTTGAGGAATGAGCAGTTCTTC,CSASMAGDLRNEQFF
many,TRBV5-1,NA,TRBJ2-1,TGCGCCAGCAGCTTCGGGGGGCTTAACAATGAGCAGTTCTTC,CASSFGGLNNEQFF
many,TRBV5-1,TRBD1,TRBJ2-3,TGCGCCAGCACCCCGGGACAGGGTAAGGGTACGCAGTATTTT,CASTPGQGKGTQYF
many,TRBV11-2,TRBD2,TRBJ2-2,TGTGCCAGCAGCTTAGGGTCCGTAGCGGGCGGGAACACCGGGGAGCTGTTTTTT,CASSLGSVAGGNTGELFF
many,TRBV11-2,TRBD1,TRBJ2-3,TGTGCCAGCAGCTTCAGGGGGCGGAGCACAGATACGCAGTATTTT,CASSFRGRSTDTQYF
many,TRBV7-9,TRBD2,TRBJ2-2,TGTGCCAGCAGCTCCTGGACTAGCGGGAGGTTCGGCACCGGGGAGCTGTTTTTT,CASSSWTSGRFGTGELFF
many,TRBV20-1,TRBD2,TRBJ2-3,TGCAGTGCTAGGTGGCTAGCGGGAGTTACAGATACGCAGTATTTT,CSARWLAGVTDTQYF
many,TRBV20-1,TRBD1,TRBJ1-3,TGCAGTGCTTCCGGGACAGGGTTGAGAAACACCATATATTTT,CSASGTGLRNTIYF
NA,TRBV10-3,NA,TRBJ1-5,TGTGCCATCAGTGACAGCTACAATCAGCCCCAGCATTTT,CAISDSYNQPQHF
NA,TRBV28,TRBD2,TRBJ2-1,TGTGCCAGCAGGGTGACTAGCGGGAGGTATGAGCAGTTCTTC,CASRVTSGRYEQFF
few,TRBV19,NA,TRBJ2-6,TGTGCCAGTATGTCCCACGCTGGGGCCAACGTCCTGACTTTC,CASMSHAGANVLTF
many,TRBV6-2/TRBV6-3,TRBD2,TRBJ2-3,TGTGCCAGCAGCGATATTAGCGGGGGGACAGATACGCAGTATTTT,CASSDISGGTDTQYF
many,TRBV5-8,NA,TRBJ2-3,TGTGCCAGCAGCTTGGGTACGAGCTGGGGCAGCGAAAGCACAGATACGCAGTATTTT,CASSLGTSWGSESTDTQYF
NA,TRBV5-1,TRBD2,TRBJ2-7,TGCGCCAGCAGCTTGGGTTTGGTAGGGGCCTCTACTAGCGGGAGAGCAAAATACGAGCAGTACTTC,CASSLGLVGASTSGRAKYEQYF
NA,TRBV9,NA,TRBJ2-4,TGTGCCAGCAGCGTAGATGGGGGAGCCAAAAACATTCAGTACTTC,CASSVDGGAKNIQYF
many,TRBV6-1,NA,TRBJ2-2,TGTGCCAGCAACCCGACACGGAACACCGGGGAGCTGTTTTTT,CASNPTRNTGELFF
many,TRBV12-3/TRBV12-4,TRBD1,TRBJ1-5,TGTGCCAGCAGCCCGGACAGGAGAAGAGTTCACAGCAATCAGCCCCAGCATTTT,CASSPDRRRVHSNQPQHF
many,TRBV9,TRBD1,TRBJ1-2,TGTGCCAGCAGCGCCCGACAGGGCTATGGCTACACCTTC,CASSARQGYGYTF
many,TRBV3-1,NA,TRBJ1-1,TGTGCCAGCAGCCAACGAAGGGGCAGGGGCAAAGCTTTCTTT,CASSQRRGRGKAFF
many,TRBV7-8,NA,TRBJ2-7,TGTGCCAGCAGCTTAGTAAGGACCCTGAACCACGAGCAGTACTTC,CASSLVRTLNHEQYF
NA,TRBV11-3,NA,TRBJ2-1,TGTGCCAGCAGCTTAGGTACGCTCACCTCCTACAATGAGCAGTTCTTC,CASSLGTLTSYNEQFF
many,TRBV18,NA,TRBJ1-1,TGTGCCAGCTCACCCTCAGTCGAGAACACTGAAGCTTTCTTT,CASSPSVENTEAFF